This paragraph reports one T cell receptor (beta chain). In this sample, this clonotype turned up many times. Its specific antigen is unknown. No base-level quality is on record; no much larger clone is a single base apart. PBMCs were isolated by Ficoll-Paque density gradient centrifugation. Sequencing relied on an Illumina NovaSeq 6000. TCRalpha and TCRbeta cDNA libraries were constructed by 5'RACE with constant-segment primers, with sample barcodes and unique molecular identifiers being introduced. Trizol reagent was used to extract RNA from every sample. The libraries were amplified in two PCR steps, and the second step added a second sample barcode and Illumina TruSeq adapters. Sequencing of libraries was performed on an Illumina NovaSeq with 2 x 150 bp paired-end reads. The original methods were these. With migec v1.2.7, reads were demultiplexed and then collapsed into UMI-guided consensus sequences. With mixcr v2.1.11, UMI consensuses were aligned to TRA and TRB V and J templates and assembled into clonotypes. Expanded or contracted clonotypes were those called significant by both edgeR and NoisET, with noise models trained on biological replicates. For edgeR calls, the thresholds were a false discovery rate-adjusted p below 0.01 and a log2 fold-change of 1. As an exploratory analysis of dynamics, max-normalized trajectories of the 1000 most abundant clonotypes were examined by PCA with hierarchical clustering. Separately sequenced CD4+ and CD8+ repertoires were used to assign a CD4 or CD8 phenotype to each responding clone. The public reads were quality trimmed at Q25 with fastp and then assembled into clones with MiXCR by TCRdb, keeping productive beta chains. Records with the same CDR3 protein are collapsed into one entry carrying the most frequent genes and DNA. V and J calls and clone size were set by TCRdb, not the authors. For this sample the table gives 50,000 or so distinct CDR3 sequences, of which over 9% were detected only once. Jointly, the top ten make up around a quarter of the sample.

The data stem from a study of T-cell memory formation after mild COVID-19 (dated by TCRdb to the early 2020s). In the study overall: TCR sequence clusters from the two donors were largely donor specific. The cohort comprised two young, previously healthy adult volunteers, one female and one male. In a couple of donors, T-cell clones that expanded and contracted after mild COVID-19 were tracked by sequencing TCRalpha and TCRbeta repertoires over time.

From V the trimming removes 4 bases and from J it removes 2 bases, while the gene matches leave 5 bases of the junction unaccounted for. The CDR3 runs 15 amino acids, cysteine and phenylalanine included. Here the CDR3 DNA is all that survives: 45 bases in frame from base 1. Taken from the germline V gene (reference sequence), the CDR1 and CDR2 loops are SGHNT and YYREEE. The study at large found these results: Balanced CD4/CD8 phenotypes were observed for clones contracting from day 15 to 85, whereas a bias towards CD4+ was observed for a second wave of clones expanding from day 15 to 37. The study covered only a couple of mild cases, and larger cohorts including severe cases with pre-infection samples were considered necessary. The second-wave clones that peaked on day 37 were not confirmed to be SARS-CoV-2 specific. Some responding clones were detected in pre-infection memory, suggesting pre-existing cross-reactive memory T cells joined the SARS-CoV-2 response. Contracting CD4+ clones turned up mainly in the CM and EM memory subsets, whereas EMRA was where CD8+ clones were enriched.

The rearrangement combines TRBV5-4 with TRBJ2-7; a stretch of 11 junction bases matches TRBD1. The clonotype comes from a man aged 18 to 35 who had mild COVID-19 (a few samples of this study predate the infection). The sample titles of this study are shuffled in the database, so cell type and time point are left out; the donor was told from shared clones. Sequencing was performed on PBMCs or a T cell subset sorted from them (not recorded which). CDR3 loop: CASSIPGQGAYEQYF. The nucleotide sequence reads TGTGCCAGCAGCATACCGGGACAGGGGGCCTACGAGCAGTACTTC. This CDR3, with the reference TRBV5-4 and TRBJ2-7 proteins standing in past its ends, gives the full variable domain ETGVTQSPTHLIKTRGQQVTLRCSSQSGHNTVSWYQQALGQGPQFIFQYYREEENGRGNFPPRFSGLQFPNYSSELNVNALELDDSALYLCASSIPGQGAYEQYFGPGTRLTVT.